This T cell receptor (beta chain) was profiled in a study of cytomegalovirus exposure and HLA in healthy donors. After removal of 2 bases from V and 0 bases from J, the junction contained 8 bases not matched to a gene. Germline V gene sequence: CDR1 LNHDA, CDR2 SQIVND (reference sequence). The CDR3 covers 17 residues. On this clone itself: Its specificity is unknown.

PCR was performed using 60 Vbeta and 13 Jbeta primers. The method was immunoSEQ multiplex PCR; TCRdb's version includes in-frame clones alone and lacks a portion of them. The table shows roughly 120,000 clones, with roughly three quarters occurring only once. Study-wide points: Reports indicated that the classifier achieved high specificity and sensitivity in diagnosing cytomegalovirus status. One variant, a missense change in DCLRE1C, was linked in a later analysis to TCR beta V- and J-gene trimming. The study reported that TCR beta sequences accurately predicted HLA-A and HLA-B alleles in most subjects. Upon later analysis, HLA-associated TCR beta chains proved more clonally expanded than other, equally common chains.

The sequenced sample was PBMCs. The genes are TRBV19 and TRBJ2-3, with TRBD1 identical over 7 bases. This TCR came from a man in his forties or fifties in good health and CMV-seropositive. The CDR3 here is CASSILPGQTSTDTQYF. As DNA, the CDR3 is TGTGCCAGTAGTATACTTCCGGGACAGACTAGCACAGATACGCAGTATTTT.